This T cell receptor (beta chain) is drawn from a study of T cell responses to AZD1222 COVID-19 vaccine. Findings and limits, study-wide: White British people made up most donors, females outnumbered males, and clonal diversity was possibly underestimated. Only a handful of people who got AZD1222 tested seropositive at baseline.

J lost 2 bases, V lost 5 bases, and 6 bases had no gene match. Germline CDR1 is LNHDA and CDR2 is SQIVND (reference sequence). The CDR3 extends over 15 amino acids. Concerning this clone: Its antigen is not known.

The method was immunoSEQ multiplex PCR; TCRdb's version includes in-frame clones alone and lacks a portion of them. The sample yields 120,000 or so clones, around 87% seen once. The sequenced sample was peripheral blood, obtained on day 0 of AZD1222 vaccination. The receptor was isolated from an adult in good health. The chain links TRBV19 to TRBJ1-3; 7 bases agree with TRBD1. CDR3 bases: TGTGCCAGTAGTTTCGGGACAGAAGCTGGAAACACCATATATTTT. It codes for CASSFGTEAGNTIYF.